What follows are 22 T cell receptor beta chains derived from one specimen sequenced in a study of T cell responses to AZD1222 COVID-19 vaccine. Libraries were prepared by immunoSEQ multiplex PCR; TCRdb keeps only in-frame clonotypes and omits some of them. The data contain fewer than 110,000 clones, 90% to 95% of them singletons. The specimen was peripheral blood, collected on day 0 of AZD1222 vaccination. These receptors originate from an adult in good health.

The chain couples TRBV7-2 to TRBJ1-6, with a weak D call TRBD1 (5 bases). The V gene's germline CDR1 is SGHTA and CDR2 FQGNSA. V was trimmed by 7 bases and J by 6 bases, leaving 19 bases between them. CDR3 length: 16 residues. The CDR3: CASNLSRGAGNSPLHF. CDR3 DNA sequence: TGTGCCAGCAACCTTTCTCGAGGGGCGGGTAATTCACCCCTCCACTTT.

The chain recombines TRBV3-1 (or the pseudogene TRBV3-2) with TRBJ1-3; D is unclear. The germline V gene encodes CDR1 LGHDT and CDR2 YNNKEL (reference sequence). V was trimmed by 4 bases and J by 4 bases, leaving 11 bases between them. CDR3 length equals 14 residues. The CDR3 sequence: CASSPTIQGNTIYF. The CDR3, as DNA: TGTGCCAGCAGCCCTACTATCCAAGGAAACACCATATATTTT.

V is TRBV3-1 (or the pseudogene TRBV3-2) and J is TRBJ2-3; 8 positions match TRBD1. The V and J ends lost 2 bases and 3 bases, in that order; junction bases with no gene match: 7. Germline CDR1 is LGHDT and CDR2 is YNNKEL (reference sequence). The CDR3 contains 16 residues. This CDR3 is CASSQMIGQGTDTQYF. Here the CDR3 DNA reads TGTGCCAGCAGCCAAATGATAGGACAGGGAACAGATACGCAGTATTTT.

This chain uses TRBV18 with TRBJ1-1, with TRBD1 identical over 8 bases. Germline V CDR1 and CDR2: KGHSH, LQKENI. V lost 4 bases, J lost 5 bases, and 18 bases stayed unmatched. This CDR3 region has 18 residues. The CDR3 sequence: CASSQVGTGMTGRTEAFF. The DNA of the CDR3 is TGTGCCAGCTCACAAGTGGGGACAGGTATGACAGGGAGGACTGAAGCTTTCTTT. Together with reference TRBV18 and TRBJ1-1, the CDR3 gives the full variable domain: NAGVMQNPRHLVRRRGQEARLRCSPMKGHSHVYWYRQLPEEGLKFMVYLQKENIIDESGMPKERFSAEFPKEGPSILRIQQVVRGDSAAYFCASSQVGTGMTGRTEAFFGQGTRLTVV.

The chain links TRBV14 to TRBJ2-7, with D perhaps matching TRBD1 (6 bases). From germline, CDR1 is SGHDN and CDR2 FVKESK. This CDR3 region has 14 residues. Trimming pared 4 bases from V and 2 bases from J, leaving 12 bases between. The CDR3 is CASSPGTLPYEQYF. CDR3 bases: TGTGCCAGCAGCCCCGGGACATTACCCTACGAGCAGTACTTC. Full variable domain (rest looked up from reference TRBV14 and TRBJ2-7): EAGVTQFPSHSVIEKGQTVTLRCDPISGHDNLYWYRRVMGKEIKFLLHFVKESKQDESGMPNNRFLAERTGGTYSTLKVQPAELEDSGVYFCASSPGTLPYEQYFGPGTRLTVT.

The chain couples TRBV18 to TRBJ1-2; 11 nucleotides agree with TRBD1. V lost 5 bases, J lost 7 bases, and 9 bases stayed unmatched. The CDR3 extends over 15 amino acids. CDR1 and CDR2 (germline): KGHSH, LQKENI. CDR3 amino acids: CASSEGQGEFRGYTF. The CDR3 nucleotides are TGTGCCAGCTCAGAGGGACAGGGGGAGTTCCGTGGCTACACCTTC. Filled out from reference TRBV18 and TRBJ1-2, the complete variable domain reads NAGVMQNPRHLVRRRGQEARLRCSPMKGHSHVYWYRQLPEEGLKFMVYLQKENIIDESGMPKERFSAEFPKEGPSILRIQQVVRGDSAAYFCASSEGQGEFRGYTFGSGTRLTVV.

V usage is TRBV6-2 or TRBV6-3 and J usage is TRBJ1-6, with D possibly TRBD1 on 5 matching bases. Germline assignment: CDR1 MNHEY and CDR2 SVGEGT. The CDR3 has 15 residues. The V end lost 4 bases, the J end lost 4 bases, and 11 bases lay between the germline ends. The CDR3 is CASSFGTPYNSPLHF. The CDR3 DNA reads as TGTGCCAGCAGTTTCGGGACGCCTTATAATTCACCCCTCCACTTT.

The chain has TRBV5-1 and TRBJ1-6; the D is unclear. V was trimmed by 2 bases and J by 10 bases, leaving 13 bases between them. Germline V CDR1 and CDR2: SGHRS, YFSETQ. The CDR3 is 14 amino acids. CDR3 region: CASSFDGRGSPLHF. CDR3 bases: TGCGCCAGCAGCTTTGACGGTCGCGGATCACCCCTCCACTTT.

This rearrangement joins TRBV5-6 to TRBJ2-2; TRBD2 might be the D (5 bases). This CDR3 is 14 amino acids long. V was trimmed by 2 bases and J by 7 bases, leaving 12 bases between them. CDR1 and CDR2 from the germline V gene are SGHDT and YYEEEE. The CDR3 is CASSFASLIGELFF. The DNA of the CDR3 is TGTGCCAGCAGCTTTGCTAGCCTAATCGGGGAGCTGTTTTTT.

This sequence joins TRBV19 and TRBJ2-3; D not certain. Trimming took 1 base from V and 0 from J, leaving 11 bases between them. CDR3 length equals 16 residues. From germline, CDR1 is LNHDA and CDR2 SQIVND (reference sequence). As DNA, the CDR3 is TGTGCCAGTAGTATAGTGGCCGACCCCAGCACAGATACGCAGTATTTT. Residues: CASSIVADPSTDTQYF. The entire variable domain, with the rest obtained from reference TRBV19 and TRBJ2-3, is as follows: DGGITQSPKYLFRKEGQNVTLSCEQNLNHDAMYWYRQDPGQGLRLIYYSQIVNDFQKGDIAEGYSVSREKKESFPLTVTSAQKNPTAFYLCASSIVADPSTDTQYFGPGTRLTVL.

CDR3 loop: CASSLAPGFHEQFF. CDR3 DNA sequence: TGTGCCAGCAGCTTAGCCCCAGGGTTCCACGAGCAGTTCTTC. V is TRBV7-8 and J is TRBJ2-1; possibly TRBD1 for D (5 bases). V lost 0 bases and J 10 bases, leaving 13 bases between the germline ends. This CDR3 is 14 amino acids long. Per the germline V gene, CDR1 is SGHVS and CDR2 is FQNEAQ. Looking up the rest from reference TRBV7-8 and TRBJ2-1 gives the full variable domain: GAGVSQSPRYKVAKRGQDVALRCDPISGHVSLFWYQQALGQGPEFLTYFQNEAQLDKSGLPSDRFFAERPEGSVSTLKIQRTQQEDSAVYLCASSLAPGFHEQFFGPGTRLTVL.

This chain uses TRBV6-2 or TRBV6-3 with TRBJ1-6; D ambiguous. Germline loops: CDR1 MNHEY, CDR2 SVGEGT. CDR3 length: 12 residues. Trimming cost V 0 bases and J 9 bases, with 3 bases left between them. CDR3 sequence reads: CASSYSFSPLHF. CDR3 sequence (DNA): TGTGCCAGCAGTTACTCGTTTTCACCCCTCCACTTT.

This chain joins TRBV28 and TRBJ1-6; D gene uncertain. The CDR3 sequence is 14 residues long. Germline CDR1 and CDR2: MDHEN and SYDVKM. V dropped 4 bases and J dropped 2 bases, with 6 bases sitting between them. DNA for the CDR3: TGTGCCAGCAGTTCCCCGCCCTATAATTCACCCCTCCACTTT. Translation gives CASSSPPYNSPLHF.

The rearrangement links TRBV19 to TRBJ2-2; 8 nucleotides match TRBD1. The V gene end was trimmed by 5 bases and the J gene end by 7 bases; junction bases not matched to a gene: 6. The CDR3 runs to 14 residues. Per germline, CDR1 LNHDA and CDR2 SQIVND (reference sequence). CDR3: CASSDRGLGGELFF. As DNA, the CDR3 is TGTGCCAGTAGTGACAGGGGCTTGGGCGGGGAGCTGTTTTTT. Full variable domain (missing parts from reference TRBV19 and TRBJ2-2): DGGITQSPKYLFRKEGQNVTLSCEQNLNHDAMYWYRQDPGQGLRLIYYSQIVNDFQKGDIAEGYSVSREKKESFPLTVTSAQKNPTAFYLCASSDRGLGGELFFGEGSRLTVL.

The rearrangement links TRBV18 to TRBJ1-5; TRBD1 aligns across 7 bases. J gave up 7 bases and V 2 bases, and 11 bases lay outside the gene matches. This CDR3 is built from 16 residues. CDR1 and CDR2 from the germline V gene are KGHSH and LQKENI. CDR3 amino acids: CASSPETGSSHQPQHF. CDR3 DNA: TGTGCCAGCTCACCAGAGACAGGGTCATCCCACCAGCCCCAGCATTTT.

The chain couples TRBV10-3 to TRBJ2-3, with 10 bases matching TRBD2. The CDR3 extends over 16 amino acids. J was trimmed by 2 bases and V by 6 bases; bases with no gene match: 8. CDR1 is ENHRY and CDR2 is SYGVKD in the germline V gene. DNA of the CDR3: TGTGCCATCAGCCAACTAGCGGGGTCGACCACAGATACGCAGTATTTT. Protein sequence: CAISQLAGSTTDTQYF.

The table lists this clone with a few counts. The chain carries TRBV6-5 and TRBJ1-1; a possible D gene is TRBD1 (6 bases). This CDR3 contains 13 residues. Germline CDR1 MNHEY, CDR2 SVGAGI. Trimming took 4 bases from V and 8 from J, leaving 14 bases between them. The CDR3 loop is CASSSAIRGEAFF. Written as DNA, the CDR3 is TGTGCCAGCAGTTCCGCCATCAGGGGCGAAGCTTTCTTT.

V usage is TRBV30 and J usage is TRBJ2-3, with 9 bases identical to TRBD1. Looked up from germline, CDR1 is GTSNPN and CDR2 is SVGIG (reference sequence). The CDR3 is 14 residues long. The V and J ends lost 8 bases and 2 bases, in that order; junction bases with no gene match: 8. The CDR3 is CASRTGVPTDTQYF. DNA for the CDR3: TGTGCCAGCCGGACAGGGGTCCCCACAGATACGCAGTATTTT.

The chain combines TRBV2 with TRBJ2-1; D uncertain. With 6 bases removed from V and 9 bases from J, the gap between germline ends came to 12 bases. The germline gives CDR1 SNHLY, CDR2 FYNNEI. This CDR3 has 12 amino acids. DNA for the CDR3: TGTGCCAGCAGCCCGGTAGGGTTTGAGCAGTTCTTC. Amino acid sequence: CASSPVGFEQFF. The full variable domain, with the rest looked up from reference TRBV2 and TRBJ2-1, is EPEVTQTPSHQVTQMGQEVILRCVPISNHLYFYWYRQILGQKVEFLVSFYNNEISEKSEIFDDQFSVERPDGSNFTLKIRSTKLEDSAMYFCASSPVGFEQFFGPGTRLTVL.

This sequence joins TRBV20-1 and TRBJ1-2; no reliable D call. From germline, CDR1 is DFQATT and CDR2 SNEGSKA (reference sequence). CDR3 length: 11 amino acids. Trimming took off 3 bases at V and 8 bases at J, with 10 bases between the two ends. The CDR3 bases are TGCAGTGCTAGGGGGAGAGAGGGCTACACCTTC. Translating gives CSARGREGYTF.

This chain uses TRBV5-6 with TRBJ1-4; 9 bases line up with TRBD1. The CDR3 totals 16 residues. The germline V gene encodes CDR1 SGHDT and CDR2 YYEEEE. With V trimmed by 4 bases and J by 3 bases, 7 bases remained unmatched. CDR3 in amino acids: CASSLGTGGPNEKLFF. In nucleotides, the CDR3 is TGTGCCAGCAGCCTGGGCACAGGGGGCCCTAATGAAAAACTGTTTTTT. Combining the CDR3 with reference TRBV5-6 and TRBJ1-4 gives the whole variable domain DAGVTQSPTHLIKTRGQQVTLRCSPKSGHDTVSWYQQALGQGPQFIFQYYEEEERQRGNFPDRFSGHQFPNYSSELNVNALLLGDSALYLCASSLGTGGPNEKLFFGSGTQLSVL.

DNA for the CDR3: TGTGCCAGCAGCGTTGGGGGCGCCAACTACGAGCAGTACTTC. Translated: CASSVGGANYEQYF. The chain employs TRBV9 and TRBJ2-7; a weak D match, TRBD1 (6 bases). Between the trimmed V and J ends, which lost 2 bases and 3 bases, there was a span of 12 bases. Looked up from germline, CDR1 is SGDLS and CDR2 is YYNGEE. The CDR3 is 14 residues long.